This T cell receptor (beta chain) is from a study of blood T cell repertoires in COVID-19. Overall study: Spain, Italy and the United States supplied samples that represented acute and convalescent COVID-19.

Germline V gives CDR1 SGHTA, CDR2 FQGNSA. The CDR3 is 14 amino acids. Deletions cut 5 bases from V and 0 bases from J, with 10 bases between. In the original processing: Reference gene primers were amplified, and this amplification served to estimate nucleated cell counts. Generated by immunoSEQ multiplex PCR, the TCRdb table keeps only in-frame clones and is missing some. The DNA was the basis for D and trimming; V, J and clone size are from that table. Of tens of thousands of clones in the sample, 77% are singletons; the top ten hold roughly 45%. The rearrangement uses TRBV7-2 and TRBJ2-5, with D possibly TRBD1 on 6 matching bases. The sequenced material came from peripheral blood. The origin of this receptor is a man aged 65 to 79 with active or convalescent COVID-19. CDR3 amino acids: CASSLDRNQETQYF. The CDR3, as DNA: TGTGCCAGCAGCCTTGACAGGAACCAAGAGACCCAGTACTTC.